The 31 T cell receptor beta chains given below trace back to one sample, sequenced in a study of T cell repertoires in cytomegalovirus infection. TCRdb independently ran MiXCR on the reads; one entry per CDR3 protein. The sample has some 46,000 distinct CDR3 sequences, about a fifth seen once. These receptors' targets are unknown. The sample was CD8+ T cells from cultured PBMCs, taken from culture after CMV antigen stimulation. The receptor source for this set is a human donor in good health (CMV status not recorded). Some clones in this sample may be carry-over from other donors' samples.

The genes are TRBV20-1 and TRBJ1-6; TRBD1 agrees at 9 bases. Germline V CDR1 and CDR2: DFQATT, SNEGSKA (reference sequence). V shed 4 bases, J shed 2 bases, and the junction held 3 bases outside the gene matches. The CDR3 contains 15 residues. The DNA of the CDR3 is TGCAGTGCTATCACAGGGGGCCCCTATAATTCACCCCTCCACTTT. Encoded protein: CSAITGGPYNSPLHF.

As for this clonotype: As the CDR3 is not closed by the conserved phenylalanine or tryptophan, this likely results from a read error. This chain links TRBV7-3 with TRBJ1-2; TRBD1 matches at 11 bases. This CDR3 has 15 amino acids. The germline V gene has CDR1 SGHTA and CDR2 FQGTGA. Trimming removed 5 bases from V and 8 bases from J; junction bases left unmatched: 10. The CDR3 loop reads CASSPRTGGQHGYTL. The CDR3 nucleotides are TGTGCCAGCAGCCCCCGGACAGGGGGCCAGCACGGCTACACCTTA.

The genes are TRBV6-8 and TRBJ1-1; D is ambiguous. The germline gives CDR1 MNHGY, CDR2 SAAAGT. The CDR3 sequence is 12 residues long. Trimming cost V 6 bases and J 3 bases, with 8 bases left between them. For the CDR3, the DNA is TGTGCCAGCAGAAGAGAATACACTGAAGCTTTCTTT. Translating it yields CASRREYTEAFF.

This chain links TRBV19 with TRBJ2-3; 8 bases align to TRBD1. Trimming took 7 bases from V and 2 from J; bases not matched to a gene: 8. Germline-derived CDR1 and CDR2 are LNHDA and SQIVND (reference sequence). The CDR3 is 15 residues long. Here the CDR3 DNA reads TGTGCCAGTACCGCCCTGGGACAGGACACAGATACGCAGTATTTT. Amino acids: CASTALGQDTDTQYF. Full variable domain (outside the CDR3, taken from reference TRBV19 and TRBJ2-3): DGGITQSPKYLFRKEGQNVTLSCEQNLNHDAMYWYRQDPGQGLRLIYYSQIVNDFQKGDIAEGYSVSREKKESFPLTVTSAQKNPTAFYLCASTALGQDTDTQYFGPGTRLTVL.

At least ten counts were recorded for this clonotype. The CDR3 protein is CASSIFLGQPQHF. In DNA, the CDR3 is TGTGCCAGTAGTATCTTCCTAGGACAGCCCCAGCATTTT. This chain joins TRBV19 and TRBJ1-5; D is ambiguous. CDR1 is LNHDA, CDR2 SQIVND, per germline (reference sequence). V shed 3 bases and J shed 7 bases, with 10 bases lying between them. The CDR3 length is 13 residues.

This clonotype was seen repeatedly, ten times or more. V and J are TRBV7-2 and TRBJ2-3; D is unclear. Germline V gene lookup returns CDR1 SGHTA and CDR2 FQGNSA. Trimming cost V 5 bases and J 0 bases, with 12 bases left between them. This CDR3 spans 15 amino acids. CDR3 loop: CASSPTTGSTDTQYF. The CDR3 DNA is TGTGCCAGCAGCCCTACAACGGGTAGCACAGATACGCAGTATTTT.

This clonotype was observed a single time. The chain joins TRBV30 to TRBJ1-2, with D uncertain. The germline CDR1 and CDR2 sequences are GTSNPN and SVGIG (reference sequence). The V gene lost 4 bases and the J gene lost 3 bases, with 15 bases spanning the gap. This CDR3 region has 14 residues. Here the CDR3 DNA reads TGTGCCTGGAATAAGGAGGGCCTCTACTATGGCTACACCTTC. It is translated as CAWNKEGLYYGYTF.

This clonotype was seen a handful of times. The chain carries TRBV9 and TRBJ1-2; D perhaps matches TRBD1 (5 bases). V shed 4 bases and J shed 4 bases, with 14 bases lying between them. CDR3 length equals 14 residues. Germline CDR1 and CDR2: SGDLS and YYNGEE. Written as DNA, the CDR3 is TGTGCCAGCAGCACCTCCGACAGATCCTATGGCTACACCTTC. Translating it yields CASSTSDRSYGYTF. Full variable domain (remainder filled in from reference TRBV9 and TRBJ1-2): DSGVTQTPKHLITATGQRVTLRCSPRSGDLSVYWYQQSLDQGLQFLIQYYNGEERAKGNILERFSAQQFPDLHSELNLSSLELGDSALYFCASSTSDRSYGYTFGSGTRLTVV.

This clonotype occurred many times. The chain is built from TRBV10-2 and TRBJ2-2, with a tentative D call TRBD2 (5 bases). Deletions cut 10 bases from V and 4 bases from J, with 19 bases between. This CDR3 is built from 15 residues. Looked up from germline, CDR1 is WSHSY and CDR2 is SAAADI. The chain's CDR3 is CATRRELAGTGELFF. Written as DNA, the CDR3 is TGCGCCACTCGAAGGGAGCTAGCCGGCACCGGGGAGCTGTTTTTT.

Details on this clonotype: One junction end disagrees with the germline gene, perhaps due to a read error. This sequence joins TRBV12-3 or TRBV12-4 and TRBJ1-2; D gene uncertain. CDR3 size: 13 residues. In DNA, the CDR3 is TGTACCAGCAGTTTATTCGGGGTTGGGGGCTACACCTTC. Protein: CTSSLFGVGGYTF.

This rearrangement joins TRBV7-9 to TRBJ1-5; D is uncertain. Trimming left V 6 bases short and J 6 bases short, with 9 bases between. The length of the CDR3 is 12 residues. Germline V gene lookup returns CDR1 SEHNR and CDR2 FQNEAQ (reference sequence). The CDR3 nucleotides are TGTGCCAGCAGTCTAAGTTCTCAGCCCCAGCATTTT. Amino acids: CASSLSSQPQHF.

The J gene is TRBJ1-1, the V gene TRBV30; D is unresolved. Per germline, CDR1 GTSNPN and CDR2 SVGIG (reference sequence). The V end was cut by 3 bases, the J end by 2 bases, with 10 bases between. The CDR3 has 13 residues. The DNA for the CDR3 is TGTGCCTGGAGAACAGATATAAACACTGAAGCTTTCTTT. Its protein product is CAWRTDINTEAFF.

V gene TRBV19 combines with J gene TRBJ1-5, with TRBD1 matching 11 bases. The CDR3 runs to 15 residues. V was pared by 4 bases and J by 5 bases, with 4 bases of the junction left unmatched. The germline V gene has CDR1 LNHDA and CDR2 SQIVND (reference sequence). The CDR3 here is CASSTPGQGDQPQHF. CDR3 nucleotides: TGTGCCAGTAGTACCCCGGGACAGGGGGATCAGCCCCAGCATTTT.

This clonotype was detected only a few times. The chain is built from TRBV30 and TRBJ1-2, with D possibly TRBD1 on 5 matching bases. From germline, CDR1 is GTSNPN and CDR2 SVGIG (reference sequence). This CDR3 spans 14 amino acids. V was clipped by 0 bases and J by 4 bases, with 12 bases between them. The CDR3 DNA reads as TGTGCCTGGAGTGTAGGGGAGAGAAGCTATGGCTACACCTTC. As protein: CAWSVGERSYGYTF.

This clonotype was detected ten times or more. The rearrangement joins TRBV27 to TRBJ2-5, with D possibly being TRBD1 or TRBD2 (5 bases each). The germline V gene encodes CDR1 MNHEY and CDR2 SMNVEV (reference sequence). This CDR3 spans 14 amino acids. V lost 1 base and J lost 3, with 9 bases in between. CDR3 residues: CASSLLGREETQYF. The CDR3 DNA reads as TGTGCCAGCAGTTTATTGGGACGGGAAGAGACCCAGTACTTC.

This clonotype appeared a single time. A much larger clone is a single base away; this may be a read error. The V gene is TRBV7-8, the J gene TRBJ2-5; perhaps TRBD1 as D (5 bases). Germline V lookup: CDR1 SGHVS, CDR2 FQNEAQ. The length of the CDR3 is 14 residues. The CDR3 DNA reads TGTGCCAGCAGCTTGAACAGGCTTCAAGTGACCCAGTACTTC. This sequence encodes CASSLNRLQVTQYF.

This clonotype came up many times. This sequence joins TRBV25-1 and TRBJ1-6; no definite D call. This CDR3 region has 15 residues. Germline V gene sequence: CDR1 MGHDK, CDR2 SYGVNS. Trimming took off 6 bases at V and 4 bases at J, with 13 bases between the two ends. The CDR3 nucleotides are TGTGCCAGCAGAGACACTCGAGGTTATAATTCACCCCTCCACTTT. The encoded protein is CASRDTRGYNSPLHF. Full variable domain (remainder filled in from reference TRBV25-1 and TRBJ1-6): EADIYQTPRYLVIGTGKKITLECSQTMGHDKMYWYQQDPGMELHLIHYSYGVNSTEKGDLSSESTVSRIRTEHFPLTLESARPSHTSQYLCASRDTRGYNSPLHFGNGTRLTVT.

The chain uses TRBV7-9 and TRBJ2-7; 10 bases are shared with TRBD1. With V trimmed by 4 bases and J by 3 bases, 6 bases remained unmatched. Germline-derived CDR1 and CDR2 are SEHNR and FQNEAQ (reference sequence). The CDR3 has 15 amino acids. CDR3 sequence reads: CASSSTGTGDYEQYF. CDR3 sequence (DNA): TGTGCCAGCAGCTCTACCGGGACAGGGGACTACGAGCAGTACTTC.

This clonotype was seen a few times. The chain uses TRBV27 and TRBJ1-5; possible D gene TRBD1, 6 bases. V was trimmed by 4 bases and J by 3 bases, leaving 13 bases between them. The germline gives CDR1 MNHEY, CDR2 SMNVEV (reference sequence). This CDR3 contains 15 residues. As DNA, the CDR3 is TGTGCCAGCAGTTCCCGGAGGGGGGCCAATCAGCCCCAGCATTTT. It encodes CASSSRRGANQPQHF.

This clonotype was found a few times. CDR3 bases: TGTGCCAGCAGCTTGACTAGCCGAACCCAAGAGACCCAGTACTTC. As protein: CASSLTSRTQETQYF. The chain employs TRBV7-2 and TRBJ2-5; 7 bases match TRBD2. Germline CDR1 and CDR2: SGHTA and FQGNSA. V trimming: 3 bases; J trimming: 1 base; junction bases outside the gene matches: 5. The CDR3 is made up of 15 amino acids.

This clonotype is a singleton in its sample. Here the CDR3 DNA reads TGTGCCAGCAGCGTGGCAGATACGCAGTATTTT. Its translation is CASSVADTQYF. The V call is TRBV9, the J call TRBJ2-3; no definite D call. The CDR3 is 11 residues long. Trimming shortened V by 2 bases and J by 4 bases, and 2 bases separated the two germline ends. Germline V gives CDR1 SGDLS, CDR2 YYNGEE.

This clonotype was counted only a few times. The rearrangement uses TRBV7-3 and TRBJ2-7; either TRBD1 or TRBD2 may supply D (6 bases each). Germline lookup yields CDR1 SGHTA and CDR2 FQGTGA. The CDR3 consists of 13 residues. V dropped 6 bases and J dropped 2 bases, with 11 bases sitting between them. The CDR3 DNA is TGTGCCAGCAGTTGGGGGGCCACCTACGAGCAGTACTTC. The encoded protein is CASSWGATYEQYF.

This clonotype was recorded at least ten times. The V and J genes are TRBV10-3 and TRBJ2-3; tentative D call: TRBD2 (6 bases). The germline V gene has CDR1 ENHRY and CDR2 SYGVKD. CDR3 size: 13 residues. Trimming left V 4 bases short and J 5 bases short, with 10 bases between. The CDR3 reads CAISVIGRDTQYF. As DNA, the CDR3 is TGTGCCATCAGTGTAATCGGGAGAGATACGCAGTATTTT.

This clonotype has just a few counts. The chain carries TRBV20-1 and TRBJ2-2, with D hard to call. The CDR3 is 15 amino acids. Germline-derived CDR1 and CDR2 are DFQATT and SNEGSKA (reference sequence). Trimming cost V 0 bases and J 3 bases, with 11 bases left between them. CDR3: CSARDLSHDTGELFF. The CDR3 region has the DNA TGCAGTGCTAGAGATCTCTCGCACGACACCGGGGAGCTGTTTTTT.

The chain is built from TRBV24-1 and TRBJ2-5, with D possibly matching TRBD1 (6 bases). The CDR3 consists of 17 residues. CDR1 and CDR2 from the germline V gene are KGHDR and SFDVKD. V dropped 3 bases and J dropped 1 base, with 17 bases sitting between them. The CDR3 nucleotides are TGTGCCACCAGTGATCTTCATCACCGGGACACCCAAGAGACCCAGTACTTC. Its translation is CATSDLHHRDTQETQYF.

This rearrangement joins TRBV7-8 to TRBJ1-1; D is undetermined. V gave up 4 bases and J gave up 5 bases, with 8 bases separating them. The CDR3 runs to 12 residues. Germline loops: CDR1 SGHVS, CDR2 FQNEAQ. CDR3 coding DNA: TGTGCCAGCAGCTCGGACGAGACTGAAGCTTTCTTT. Protein: CASSSDETEAFF.

This clonotype occurred a few times. The chain carries TRBV5-4 and TRBJ2-4, with D uncertain. The germline V and J ends were trimmed by 6 bases and 4 bases, with 14 bases remaining between them. The CDR3 sequence is 14 residues long. CDR1 is SGHNT and CDR2 is YYREEE in the germline V gene (reference sequence). The CDR3 nucleotides are TGTGCCAGCACCGACCCGGACGGGAAAAACATTCAGTACTTC. Amino acid sequence: CASTDPDGKNIQYF.

This clonotype was seen a few times. The V and J genes are TRBV27 and TRBJ1-5; D is perhaps TRBD1 (6 bases). CDR1 and CDR2 (germline): MNHEY, SMNVEV (reference sequence). The CDR3 consists of 15 residues. V gave up 5 bases and J gave up 5 bases, with 16 bases separating them. CDR3 sequence: CASSDPAGADQPQHF. For the CDR3, the DNA is TGTGCCAGCAGTGACCCGGCAGGGGCGGATCAGCCCCAGCATTTT.

This clonotype has a count of ten or more. The chain employs TRBV6-1 and TRBJ2-1; 10 positions agree with TRBD2. Germline V gene data show CDR1 as MNHNS and CDR2 as SASEGT. The V gene end was trimmed by 3 bases and the J gene end by 2 bases; junction bases not matched to a gene: 4. This CDR3 has 16 amino acids. The CDR3 DNA reads TGTGCCAGCAGTGATACGGGACTAGCGCCCTACAATGAGCAGTTCTTC. It yields the protein CASSDTGLAPYNEQFF.

The table lists this clonotype with a count of one. Because it lacks the conserved phenylalanine or tryptophan at the end, this CDR3 is likely a read error. This rearrangement joins TRBV24-1 to TRBJ2-3; D may be TRBD1 or TRBD2 (5 bases each). The V end was cut by 2 bases, the J end by 3 bases, with 11 bases between. There are 15 residues in the CDR3. Germline CDR1 is KGHDR and CDR2 is SFDVKD. The DNA for the CDR3 is TGTGCCACCAGTGATTCACACGGGGCGACAGATACGCAGTATTTA. As protein: CATSDSHGATDTQYL.

The table lists this clonotype with many counts. The chain couples TRBV18 to TRBJ1-1, with D unclear. The germline gives CDR1 KGHSH, CDR2 LQKENI. The CDR3 covers 11 residues. V was cut by 4 bases and J by 8 bases, with 8 bases left in between. CDR3 coding DNA: TGTGCCAGCTCACGAAATTTAGAAGCTTTCTTT. It encodes CASSRNLEAFF.